The rows below give T cell receptor beta chains drawn from one sample of a study of T cell repertoires in cytomegalovirus infection. MiXCR, run by TCRdb on the reads, gives a single entry per CDR3 protein. The sample holds roughly 320,000 distinct CDR3 sequences, more than 8% seen once. Sequenced material: PBMCs. Source of these receptors: a human donor in good health (CMV status not recorded). Some clones in this sample may be carry-over from other donors' samples. CDR3s include the opening cysteine and the closing phenylalanine or tryptophan. Each record gives: J gene, D gene, V gene, clone size, CDR3 DNA, CDR3 protein. D genes are given only for firm matches. Only some rows state a clone size, as once, few, many or a class for expanded clones.

j_call: TRBJ2-3; d_call: TRBD1; v_call: TRBV6-1; clone_size: few; cdr3_nt: TGTGCCAGCACTATGGGACAGGGGGGTCCAGATACGCAGTATTTT; cdr3_aa: CASTMGQGGPDTQYF
j_call: TRBJ1-5; d_call: NA; v_call: TRBV6-6; clone_size: NA; cdr3_nt: TGTGCCACCAACAATCAGCCCCAGCATTTT; cdr3_aa: CATNNQPQHF
j_call: TRBJ1-1; d_call: NA; v_call: TRBV2; clone_size: NA; cdr3_nt: TGTGCCAGCAATCGGGGAGGGGGGCTCACTGAAGCTTTCTTT; cdr3_aa: CASNRGGGLTEAFF
j_call: TRBJ2-3; d_call: NA; v_call: TRBV11-2; clone_size: NA; cdr3_nt: TGTGCCAGCAGCCCCCCCCCGACCCACGTGAGCACAGATACGCAGTATTTT; cdr3_aa: CASSPPPTHVSTDTQYF
j_call: TRBJ2-2; d_call: TRBD2; v_call: TRBV7-2; clone_size: few; cdr3_nt: TGTGCCAGCAGCATAATGGGACTAGCGGGTGCGAACACCGGGGAGCTGTTTTTT; cdr3_aa: CASSIMGLAGANTGELFF
j_call: TRBJ1-5; d_call: NA; v_call: TRBV20-1; clone_size: NA; cdr3_nt: TGCAGTGCTAGTGGGGGGGGGTTCCAGCCCCAGCATTTT; cdr3_aa: CSASGGGFQPQHF
j_call: TRBJ1-1; d_call: NA; v_call: TRBV7-9; clone_size: many; cdr3_nt: TGTGCCAGCAGCTTATCTGGGGCAACCGCAGAAGCTTTCTTT; cdr3_aa: CASSLSGATAEAFF
j_call: TRBJ1-6; d_call: TRBD1; v_call: TRBV11-1; clone_size: NA; cdr3_nt: TGTGCCAGCAGCGATACAGGGGGGGTTTCACCCCTCCACTTT; cdr3_aa: CASSDTGGVSPLHF
j_call: TRBJ1-1; d_call: NA; v_call: TRBV6-2/TRBV6-3; clone_size: many; cdr3_nt: TGTGCCAGCAGTTACTCGAACGGGGTAAGGGGAAGCACTGAAGCTTTCTTT; cdr3_aa: CASSYSNGVRGSTEAFF
j_call: TRBJ2-1; d_call: NA; v_call: TRBV6-2/TRBV6-3; clone_size: NA; cdr3_nt: TGTGCCAGCAGTTACTCGGCCGTTAATGAGCAGTTCTTC; cdr3_aa: CASSYSAVNEQFF
j_call: TRBJ2-3; d_call: NA; v_call: TRBV7-2; clone_size: many; cdr3_nt: TGTGCCAGCAGCTTACTGGGCCCCACAGATACGCAGTATTTT; cdr3_aa: CASSLLGPTDTQYF
j_call: TRBJ2-7; d_call: TRBD2; v_call: TRBV28; clone_size: many; cdr3_nt: TGTGCCAGCAGCTTAGGGACTAGCGGGACCTACGAGCAGTACTTC; cdr3_aa: CASSLGTSGTYEQYF